A selection of T cell receptor beta chains follows, all from one sample in a study of cytomegalovirus exposure and HLA in healthy donors. Measured with immunoSEQ multiplex PCR; TCRdb has only the in-frame clones, and not every one. The data hold around 140,000 clones, with approximately 64% observed a single time. Material: PBMCs. The source is a woman between 40 and 50 years old in good health and CMV-seronegative. CDR3s include the opening cysteine and the closing phenylalanine or tryptophan. A D gene is named only where the DNA matches it firmly. A row's size may be missing; if present it is once, few, many or a size class.

.	TRBV5-1	TRBD2	TRBJ2-1	CASSSPPGLATDEQFF	TGCGCCAGCAGCAGCCCTCCGGGACTAGCCACAGATGAGCAGTTCTTC
.	TRBV5-4	TRBD1	TRBJ2-1	CASSYRDRFYNEQFF	TGTGCCAGCAGCTACCGGGACAGGTTCTACAATGAGCAGTTCTTC
.	TRBV5-1	.	TRBJ2-7	CASSSSYEQYF	TGCGCCAGCAGCTCTTCCTACGAGCAGTACTTC
few	TRBV7-6	.	TRBJ2-7	CASSFTTGTLNYNEQYF	TGTGCCAGCAGCTTCACTACAGGGACACTAAATTACAACGAGCAGTACTTC
.	TRBV10-3	.	TRBJ2-3	CAISVSGEDTQYF	TGTGCCATCAGTGTCTCCGGGGAGGATACGCAGTATTTT
.	TRBV7-2	.	TRBJ2-2	CASSRQPGHSNTGELFF	TGTGCCAGCAGCCGACAACCGGGACACTCGAACACCGGGGAGCTGTTTTTT
.	TRBV18	TRBD2	TRBJ2-1	CASSPASGGTTEQFF	TGTGCCAGCTCACCGGCTAGCGGGGGGACCACTGAGCAGTTCTTC
.	TRBV27	.	TRBJ1-2	CASSLGGGRYTF	TGTGCCAGCAGCCTAGGGGGAGGGCGCTACACCTTC
.	TRBV19	.	TRBJ2-5	CASSNRGETQYF	TGTGCCAGTAGTAACCGGGGGGAGACCCAGTACTTC
.	TRBV5-4	TRBD1	TRBJ1-1	CASSIPGQMNTEAFF	TGTGCCAGCAGTATACCGGGACAGATGAACACTGAAGCTTTCTTT
.	TRBV5-4	.	TRBJ1-3	CASGGPSGNTIYF	TGTGCCAGCGGGGGCCCCTCTGGAAACACCATATATTTT
.	TRBV4-1	.	TRBJ1-3	CASSQDGAQTADF	TGCGCCAGCAGCCAAGATGGGGCGCAGACTGCTGATTTT
.	TRBV9	TRBD2	TRBJ2-5	CASSPQALAGETQYF	TGTGCCAGCAGCCCCCAGGCGCTAGCGGGAGAGACCCAGTACTTC
.	TRBV6-5	.	TRBJ2-7	CASGSTTAVRHEQYF	TGTGCCAGCGGGAGCACGACGGCCGTTCGCCACGAGCAGTACTTC
.	TRBV4-3	TRBD1	TRBJ2-3	CASSLGTVLSTDTQYF	TGCGCCAGCAGCCTTGGGACAGTCCTTAGCACAGATACGCAGTATTTT
.	TRBV2	.	TRBJ1-3	CASSEGRAGNTIYF	TGTGCCAGCAGTGAGGGCAGGGCTGGAAACACCATATATTTT
few	TRBV7-3	TRBD1	TRBJ2-2	CASSRRTGGAPGELFF	TGTGCCAGCAGCCGCCGGACAGGGGGCGCTCCCGGGGAGCTGTTTTTT
.	TRBV5-4	.	TRBJ2-7	CASSLPGLPSEQYF	TGTGCCAGCAGTCTGCCGGGACTCCCCTCCGAGCAGTACTTC
few	TRBV28	TRBD1	TRBJ2-7	CASSSPGQAVYEQYF	TGTGCCAGCAGTTCCCCGGGACAGGCCGTATACGAGCAGTACTTC
.	TRBV7-2	.	TRBJ1-3	CASRNQVSSGNTIYF	TGTGCCAGCAGGAACCAGGTATCATCTGGAAACACCATATATTTT
.	TRBV11-2	.	TRBJ2-6	CASSTNSGANVLTF	TGTGCCAGCAGCACTAATTCTGGGGCCAACGTCCTGACTTTC
.	TRBV29-1	TRBD1	TRBJ1-1	CTGTGGGVNTEAFF	TGCACCGGGACAGGGGGAGGGGTGAACACTGAAGCTTTCTTT
.	TRBV9	.	TRBJ2-7	CASSVDWRGGYEQYF	TGTGCCAGCAGCGTAGACTGGCGGGGTGGCTACGAGCAGTACTTC
.	TRBV5-1	TRBD1	TRBJ1-1	CASSFDGTGREAFF	TGCGCCAGCAGCTTCGACGGGACAGGACGGGAAGCTTTCTTT
once	TRBV7-2	.	TRBJ2-1	CASSFSRGEYNEQFF	TGTGCCAGCAGCTTCAGCAGGGGGGAATACAATGAGCAGTTCTTC
.	TRBV5-1	.	TRBJ2-1	CASSPGRGGAENEQFF	TGCGCCAGCAGCCCGGGTCGTGGGGGGGCCGAGAATGAGCAGTTCTTC
.	TRBV10-3	.	TRBJ2-1	CAISESGGVYNEQFF	TGTGCCATCAGTGAGTCGGGCGGGGTATACAATGAGCAGTTCTTC
.	TRBV5-4	TRBD2	TRBJ2-2	CASKRIGGGSNTGELFF	TGTGCCAGCAAAAGGATCGGCGGGGGATCGAACACCGGGGAGCTGTTTTTT
.	TRBV10-3	TRBD1	TRBJ2-3	CATTEGAGTDTQYF	TGTGCTACTACAGAGGGGGCCGGCACAGATACGCAGTATTTT
.	TRBV7-9	.	TRBJ1-4	CASTPRGTNEKLFF	TGTGCCAGCACCCCGAGGGGGACTAATGAAAAACTGTTTTTT
few	TRBV30	.	TRBJ1-2	CAWSALDWNYGYTF	TGTGCCTGGAGTGCCTTAGATTGGAACTATGGCTACACCTTC
.	TRBV30	TRBD1	TRBJ2-5	CAGETGLRTQYF	TGTGCCGGAGAGACAGGGTTAAGGACCCAGTACTTC
.	TRBV5-1	.	TRBJ2-2	CASSLVEGTNTGELFF	TGCGCCAGCAGCTTGGTAGAGGGCACCAACACCGGGGAGCTGTTTTTT
.	TRBV19	.	TRBJ1-5	CASSTGHSSLVQHF	TGTGCCAGTAGTACCGGCCACAGCTCTTTGGTCCAGCATTTT
few	TRBV9	TRBD2	TRBJ2-1	CASSVTSGAVRGEQFF	TGTGCCAGCAGCGTAACAAGCGGGGCCGTACGCGGTGAGCAGTTCTTC
.	TRBV27	TRBD1	TRBJ1-5	CASSLSDWGQGNQPQHF	TGTGCCAGCAGTTTATCGGATTGGGGACAGGGGAATCAGCCCCAGCATTTT
.	TRBV7-8	TRBD2	TRBJ2-1	CASSLGASGGAYEQFF	TGTGCCAGCAGCTTAGGGGCTAGCGGGGGGGCCTATGAGCAGTTCTTC
.	TRBV7-9	.	TRBJ1-2	CASSHPDEVGYTF	TGTGCCAGCAGCCACCCGGATGAGGTCGGCTACACCTTC
once	TRBV7-2	TRBD1	TRBJ1-2	CASSLGQGAGYGYTF	TGTGCCAGCAGCTTAGGACAGGGGGCAGGGTATGGCTACACCTTC
few	TRBV5-4	TRBD2	TRBJ2-7	CASSWGLAGGLSYEQYF	TGTGCCAGCAGCTGGGGACTAGCGGGGGGTTTGTCCTACGAGCAGTACTTC
.	TRBV2	TRBD1	TRBJ1-2	CASRGQSSHYGYTF	TGTGCCAGCAGGGGACAGTCGTCTCACTATGGCTACACCTTC
.	TRBV13	TRBD1	TRBJ1-6	CASSLGRLEGASYNSPLHF	TGTGCCAGCAGCTTAGGCCGCTTGGAGGGGGCATCCTATAATTCACCCCTCCACTTT
.	TRBV30	.	TRBJ1-5	CAWSVVGVYQPQHF	TGTGCCTGGAGTGTGGTAGGAGTATACCAGCCCCAGCATTTT